These T cell receptor beta chains were read from a single sample in a study of cytomegalovirus exposure and HLA in healthy donors. Libraries were prepared by immunoSEQ multiplex PCR; TCRdb keeps only in-frame clonotypes and omits some of them. The sample has about 130,000 clones; around nine tenths are singletons. Material for sequencing was PBMCs. These receptors came from a woman under 30 in good health and CMV-seronegative. The CDR3 runs from the conserved cysteine through the conserved F or W.

J: TRBJ2-7
V: TRBV25-1
CDR3: CASSGWTSGRYEQYF

J: TRBJ2-1
V: TRBV29-1
CDR3: CSAGGPGEVYNEQFF

J: TRBJ2-1
V: TRBV7-8
CDR3: CASSATGLADNEQFF

J: TRBJ1-5
V: TRBV6-5
CDR3: CASSNWRGQPQHF

J: TRBJ2-7
V: TRBV9
CDR3: CASSPQTSAYEQYF

J: TRBJ2-7
V: TRBV29-1
CDR3: CSVLGLAGGPEQYF

J: TRBJ2-5
V: TRBV5-4
CDR3: CASSPQGKETQYF

J: TRBJ2-2
V: TRBV7-9
CDR3: CATETENTGELFF

J: TRBJ2-6
V: TRBV6-4
CDR3: CASTTPSGANVLTF

J: TRBJ2-3
V: TRBV9
CDR3: CASSPKREDDTQYF

J: TRBJ2-1
V: TRBV5-1
CDR3: CASSSGSWSYNEQFF

J: TRBJ1-1
V: TRBV11-3
CDR3: CASSPLGSVFMNTEAFF

J: TRBJ2-1
V: TRBV6-5
CDR3: CASSYASGRPYNEQFF

J: TRBJ2-7
V: TRBV11-3
CDR3: CASSLAGTGIYEQYF

J: TRBJ1-1
V: TRBV6-1
CDR3: CASSAGGGRTEAFF

J: TRBJ2-7
V: TRBV28
CDR3: CASSLRLPGTGGEQYF

J: TRBJ2-3
V: TRBV6-5
CDR3: CASSWGGTDTQYF

J: TRBJ2-1
V: TRBV2
CDR3: CASLGQQGVSYNEQFF

J: TRBJ1-4
V: TRBV4-2
CDR3: CASSQDVRGSGNEKLFF

J: TRBJ1-1
V: TRBV15
CDR3: CATSRDQAREAFF

J: TRBJ2-1
V: TRBV7-2
CDR3: CASSRGEQFF

J: TRBJ1-5
V: TRBV28
CDR3: CASSPSGGFGNQPQHF

J: TRBJ2-3
V: TRBV29-1
CDR3: CSVIGIQVVLAGQYTDTQYF

J: TRBJ2-3
V: TRBV19
CDR3: CASSPTLSGDTQYF

J: TRBJ2-7
V: TRBV19
CDR3: CASSIASGGSYEQYF

J: TRBJ2-7
V: TRBV4-1
CDR3: CASSRVGLAGVSYEQYF

J: TRBJ2-1
V: TRBV5-1
CDR3: CASTLTAKPREVAYNEQFF

J: TRBJ2-3
V: TRBV5-1
CDR3: CASSLSLAGATDTQYF

J: TRBJ2-7
V: TRBV19
CDR3: CASSLQGHSEQYF

J: TRBJ1-4
V: TRBV4-1
CDR3: CASSQTGGNEKLFF

J: TRBJ2-5
V: TRBV7-2
CDR3: CASSNGVTAGETQYF

J: TRBJ2-5
V: TRBV13
CDR3: CASSLAPRVQETQYF

J: TRBJ2-3
V: TRBV6-5
CDR3: CASSRLQGTDTQYF

J: TRBJ2-1
V: TRBV7-9
CDR3: CASSLGRLAGGPNNEQFF

J: TRBJ2-7
V: TRBV6-6
CDR3: CASSASSYEQYF

J: TRBJ1-2
V: TRBV7-8
CDR3: CASSLRGGRGYTF

J: TRBJ1-2
V: TRBV13
CDR3: CASSSLSGRWDGYTF

J: TRBJ2-2
V: TRBV6-1
CDR3: CASRRDRLTGELFF

J: TRBJ2-7
V: TRBV27
CDR3: CASSLARGLNEQYF

J: TRBJ2-7
V: TRBV19
CDR3: CASSIVNSHEQYF

J: TRBJ2-3
V: TRBV15
CDR3: CATSRPLTSTVAGDADTQYF

J: TRBJ2-3
V: TRBV6-5
CDR3: CATRSSGGTDTQYF

J: TRBJ1-1
V: TRBV6-1
CDR3: CASTLDGQNTEAFF

J: TRBJ2-2
V: TRBV19
CDR3: CASSIVTPGELFF

J: TRBJ1-2
V: TRBV19
CDR3: CASRGQGANYGYTF

J: TRBJ2-7
V: TRBV4-2
CDR3: CASSQGLGPSSYEQYF

J: TRBJ1-2
V: TRBV6-1
CDR3: CASSETWLAIGYTF

J: TRBJ2-1
V: TRBV4-2
CDR3: CASSQDHPGGGSGTSYNEQFF

J: TRBJ2-4
V: TRBV5-3
CDR3: CARSLGSGTGGRNIQYF

J: TRBJ2-1
V: TRBV7-3
CDR3: CASSFWDRGYNEQFF

J: TRBJ1-1
V: TRBV2
CDR3: CASSLSGGRSEAFF

J: TRBJ2-1
V: TRBV6-1
CDR3: CASSGGLANPYNEQFF

J: TRBJ2-1
V: TRBV29-1
CDR3: CSAHRGHYNEQFF